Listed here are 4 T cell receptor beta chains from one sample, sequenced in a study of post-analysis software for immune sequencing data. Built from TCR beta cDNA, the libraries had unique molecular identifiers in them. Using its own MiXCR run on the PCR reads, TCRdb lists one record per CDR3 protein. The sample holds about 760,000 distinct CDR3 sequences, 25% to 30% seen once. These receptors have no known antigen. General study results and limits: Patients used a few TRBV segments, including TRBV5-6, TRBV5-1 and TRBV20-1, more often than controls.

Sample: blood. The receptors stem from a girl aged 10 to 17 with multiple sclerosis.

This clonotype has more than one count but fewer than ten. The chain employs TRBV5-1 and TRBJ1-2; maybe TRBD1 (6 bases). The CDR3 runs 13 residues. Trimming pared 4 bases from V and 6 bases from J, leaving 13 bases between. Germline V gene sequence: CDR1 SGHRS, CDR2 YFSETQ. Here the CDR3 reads CASSKGQQNGYTF. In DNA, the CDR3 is TGCGCCAGCAGCAAAGGACAGCAGAATGGCTACACCTTC.

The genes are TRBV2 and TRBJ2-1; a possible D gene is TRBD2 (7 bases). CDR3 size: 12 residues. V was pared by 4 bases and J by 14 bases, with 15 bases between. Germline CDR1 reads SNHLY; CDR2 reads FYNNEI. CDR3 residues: CASSGTGGPEFF. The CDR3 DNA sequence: TGTGCCAGCAGTGGGACGGGGGGCCCAGAGTTCTTC.

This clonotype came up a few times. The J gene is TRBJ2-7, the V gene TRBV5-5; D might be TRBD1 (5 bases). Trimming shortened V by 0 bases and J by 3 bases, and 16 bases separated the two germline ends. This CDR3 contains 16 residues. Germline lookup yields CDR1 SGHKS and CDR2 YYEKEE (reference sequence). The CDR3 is CASSLEGPGRNYEQYF. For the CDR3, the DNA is TGTGCCAGCAGCTTGGAGGGGCCCGGTCGCAACTACGAGCAGTACTTC.

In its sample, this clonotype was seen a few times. CDR3 sequence (DNA): TGCAGCGTGCCAGCGGGGCTGGAACTGTTTTTT. Residues: CSVPAGLELFF. This sequence joins TRBV29-1 and TRBJ1-4; D perhaps matches TRBD1 (5 bases). The CDR3 is 11 amino acids. V gave up 6 bases and J gave up 12 bases, with 14 bases separating them. Germline loops: CDR1 SQVTM, CDR2 ANQGSEA.